This entry concerns a single T cell receptor (beta chain). Its cognate antigen has yet to be identified. The sample comes from a study of T cells expressing NK-cell markers (dated by TCRdb to 2019 to 2021). For context, the study as a whole: In sorted CD3+CD56+NKG2C+, CD3+CD56+NKG2C- and CD3+CD56-NKG2C+ T-cell subsets from 8 or 9 donors, TCR beta-chain repertoires were profiled. The eight sequenced donors were randomly selected healthy volunteers, three men and five women. Of the eight sequenced donors, seven were found to be HCMV-seropositive and one was found to be HCMV-seronegative. The libraries were sequenced on Illumina HiSeq 2000/2500, MiSeq or NextSeq, producing 2 x 150 bp reads. What the work shows at the level of the full study, not this receptor alone: For over five donors, the dominant CD3+CD56+NKG2C+ clonotypes were among the top 10 CD8+ clonotypes and accounted for about 1.0-7.5% of CD8+ T cells. It remained unclear whether the expanded NKG2C-expressing T cell clones were specific for HCMV antigens. Those dominant clonotypes were again the most abundant among CD3+CD56-NKG2C+ cells in a handful of donors, at roughly 25-65%.

Taken from cysteine to phenylalanine, the CDR3 has 18 residues. A DNA sequence was not provided. From the germline V gene, CDR1 is KGHDR and CDR2 is SFDVKD. HCMV serostatus was determined by detecting HCMV-specific IgG in serum with a commercial ELISA kit. Peripheral blood mononuclear cells were isolated from blood by Ficoll density gradient centrifugation. The sequencing machine was an Illumina HiSeq 2000. 5'RACE template switching, by which a universal primer site and unique molecular identifiers were added, was used to make TCR beta cDNA libraries. cDNA synthesis was primed from the TCR beta constant segment, followed by two successive PCR amplification steps. For the original study's pipeline: Reads were demultiplexed and grouped by UMI with MIGEC, and clonotypes were assembled and quantified with MiTCR. To remove erroneous sequences, TCR cDNA sequences were retained only when supported by two or more reads. The tcR package was used for downstream repertoire analysis, with clonotypes matched between fractions based on CDR3 nucleotide sequence plus V segment. Antigen specificity was annotated against VDJdb with VDJmatch, allowing one amino acid substitution in CDR3. TCRdb reprocessed the sequencing reads and holds a single record per CDR3 protein sequence, with no DNA. TCRdb's processing, not the authors', yielded these V and J calls. The sample table holds a few hundred thousand distinct CDR3 sequences. Over 1.1% of the sample belongs to the ten largest clones.

The V gene is TRBV24-1 and the J gene is TRBJ2-1; the D call from TCRdb, TRBD2, cannot be confirmed without DNA. The origin of this receptor is a woman aged 50 to 60 in good health. Donor details come from another sample of the same person, matched by shared clones. Sample: blood T cells: a sorted CD56 or NKG2C T cell subset, CD4+ or CD8+ T cells, or bulk PBMC T cells (not recorded which). CDR3 sequence: CATSDPTRRDSSYNEQFF.